Here is one TCR beta chain with its context. This clonotype was detected only a few times. It has no known antigen specificity. There are no base qualities to consult, and no much larger clone falls within one base. The donors were under 40 Caucasian individuals from Russia, aged roughly 6 to 100 years, who were systemically healthy. Each donor gave roughly 9.5 milliliters of peripheral blood, collected into EDTA-treated Vacutainer tubes. PBMCs were isolated by Ficoll-Paque density-gradient centrifugation, with at least 7 million obtained per sample. Total RNA, at least 6 micrograms per sample, was extracted from PBMCs with Trizol reagent. For every donor, an aliquot of PBMCs went through flow cytometry to measure the percentages of naive CD45RAhigh/CD27high T cells. The sample comes from a study of blood T cells in healthy people across ages (dated by TCRdb to about 2015). Describing the broader study: Template switching captured roughly one uniquely barcoded TCR beta cDNA molecule per two T cells in model experiments. To track age-related changes in TCR beta repertoire diversity, the study relied on deep sequencing normalized with unique cDNA molecular identifiers. Four age groups were formed from the donors: young (average about 17 years), middle-aged (approximately 40), aged (under 70) and long-lived (roughly 81). To avoid experimental bias, donors of different ages were spread randomly across the sequencing lanes. The study analyzed two additional independent replicas of 1 million unique cDNA reads from the same blood draw for two donors, one aged 18 to 30 and one aged 80 or older. What the research found in general, with its limitations: Compared with the aged group, the long-lived group had more naive CD4+ T cells, fewer expanded clones and increased TCR diversity, a pattern suggesting age selection. Conclusive comparison of naive and antigen-experienced compartments was prevented by the profiling of bulk unsorted PBMCs. Estimates of total diversity from one million sequenced T cells were regarded as lower bounds and underestimates. Observed TCR beta diversity per million T cells fell roughly linearly with age, and a significant reduction was already apparent by age around 40. A strong correlation was found between observed TCR beta diversity and the percentage of naive T cells measured by flow cytometry. Because the CMV infection status of the donors was unknown, age-related changes in expanded clonotypes may potentially have been confounded.

The CDR3, from cysteine to phenylalanine, totals 16 residues. Only the CDR3 DNA is retained, 48 bases long and in frame from the first base. Taken from the germline V gene, the CDR1 and CDR2 loops are MDHEN and SYDVKM. Trimming leaves V shorter by 4 bases and J shorter by 0 bases, with the junction holding 5 bases beyond the gene matches. Library generation was performed with 5' RACE. The sequencing machine was an Illumina HiSeq 2500. A second PCR of about 6 to 11 cycles was run with a J-beta primer mix and a sample-barcoded 5' primer. Each TCR beta cDNA molecule received a unique molecular identifier from a template-switch 5' adaptor carrying 12 random nucleotides. Each sample yielded at least 2.5 million CDR3-containing paired-end reads. First-strand cDNA was synthesized from all RNA with the Mint cDNA synthesis kit, primed by a TRBC-specific oligonucleotide. After uracil-DNA glycosylase treatment, a first 18-cycle PCR used universal primers M1SS and BC2_uni_R on all cDNA. In the source study's methods: For normalization, 1 million high-quality reads were randomly selected from each sample, with every read carrying a distinct molecular identifier. Reads sharing molecular identifiers were discarded rather than binned into consensus sequences. MiTCR, run with a Q25 quality threshold and the strictest error-elimination algorithm, handled CDR3 identification, clonotype clustering and error correction. A nonparametric unseen species model with Euler transformation was used to estimate a lower bound on total TCR beta diversity. The public sequencing data were trimmed at Q25 with fastp and processed into clonotypes with MiXCR by TCRdb, which kept only in-frame beta chains. Identical CDR3 proteins give one entry, which carries the most common genes and DNA. TCRdb's processing, not the authors' own work, is the source of the V and J calls. Within this sample are some 1 million distinct CDR3 sequences, with more than 35% of them counted one time only. The ten biggest clones cover approximately 17% of the sample.

The sequenced sample was blood. The TCR comes from a woman aged 60-75 years in good health. The chain is assembled from TRBV28 and TRBJ2-1; 8 central nucleotides agree with TRBD1. The CDR3 protein sequence reads: CASSWDRPSSYNEQFF. At the DNA level, the sequence is TGTGCCAGCAGTTGGGACAGGCCGAGCTCCTACAATGAGCAGTTCTTC.